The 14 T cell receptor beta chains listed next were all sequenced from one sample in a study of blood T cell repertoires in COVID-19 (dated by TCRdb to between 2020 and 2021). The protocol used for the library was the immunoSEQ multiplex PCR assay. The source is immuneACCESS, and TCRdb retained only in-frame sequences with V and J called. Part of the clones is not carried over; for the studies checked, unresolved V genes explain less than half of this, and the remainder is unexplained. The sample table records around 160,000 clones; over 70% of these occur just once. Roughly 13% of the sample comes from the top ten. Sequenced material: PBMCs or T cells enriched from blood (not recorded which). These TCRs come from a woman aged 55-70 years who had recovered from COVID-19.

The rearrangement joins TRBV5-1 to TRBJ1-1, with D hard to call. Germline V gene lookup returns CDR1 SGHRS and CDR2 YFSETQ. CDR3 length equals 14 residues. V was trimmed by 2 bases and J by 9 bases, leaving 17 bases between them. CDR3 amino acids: CASSLGSVRTKAFF. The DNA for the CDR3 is TGCGCCAGCAGCTTAGGATCCGTTCGTACTAAAGCTTTCTTT.

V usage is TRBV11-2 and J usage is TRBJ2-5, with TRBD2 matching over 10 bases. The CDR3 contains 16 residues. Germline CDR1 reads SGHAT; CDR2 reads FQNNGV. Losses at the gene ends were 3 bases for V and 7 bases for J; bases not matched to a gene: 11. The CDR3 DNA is TGTGCCAGCAGCTTCGACGGCAGCGGGGGGGCCGCGACCCAGTACTTC. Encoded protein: CASSFDGSGGAATQYF. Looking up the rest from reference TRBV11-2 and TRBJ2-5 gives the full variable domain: EAGVAQSPRYKIIEKRQSVAFWCNPISGHATLYWYQQILGQGPKLLIQFQNNGVVDDSQLPKDRFSAERLKGVDSTLKIQPAKLEDSAVYLCASSFDGSGGAATQYFGPGTRLLVL.

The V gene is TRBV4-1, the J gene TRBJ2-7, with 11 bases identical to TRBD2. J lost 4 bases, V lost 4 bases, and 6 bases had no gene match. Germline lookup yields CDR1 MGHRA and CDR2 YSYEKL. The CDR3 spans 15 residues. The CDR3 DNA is TGCGCCAGCAGCCTACCGGGACTAGCGGCTTACGAGCAGTACTTC. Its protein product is CASSLPGLAAYEQYF.

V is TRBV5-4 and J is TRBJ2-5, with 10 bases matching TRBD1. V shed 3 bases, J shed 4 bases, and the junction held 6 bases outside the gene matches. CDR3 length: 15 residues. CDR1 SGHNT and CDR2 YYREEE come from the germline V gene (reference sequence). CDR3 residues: CASSSRDRGSETQYF. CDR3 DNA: TGTGCCAGCAGCTCCCGGGACAGGGGTTCAGAGACCCAGTACTTC.

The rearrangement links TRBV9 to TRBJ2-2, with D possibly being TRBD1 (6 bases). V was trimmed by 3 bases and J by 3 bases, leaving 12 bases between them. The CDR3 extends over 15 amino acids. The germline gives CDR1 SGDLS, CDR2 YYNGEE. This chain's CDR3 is CASSAGTTYTGELFF. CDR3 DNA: TGTGCCAGCAGCGCGGGGACAACGTACACCGGGGAGCTGTTTTTT.

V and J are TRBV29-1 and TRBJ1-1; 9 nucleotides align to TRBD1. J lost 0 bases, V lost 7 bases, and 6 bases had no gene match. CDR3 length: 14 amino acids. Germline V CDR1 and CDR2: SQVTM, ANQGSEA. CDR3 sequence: CSGGQGWMNTEAFF. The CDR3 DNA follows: TGCAGCGGGGGACAGGGATGGATGAACACTGAAGCTTTCTTT.

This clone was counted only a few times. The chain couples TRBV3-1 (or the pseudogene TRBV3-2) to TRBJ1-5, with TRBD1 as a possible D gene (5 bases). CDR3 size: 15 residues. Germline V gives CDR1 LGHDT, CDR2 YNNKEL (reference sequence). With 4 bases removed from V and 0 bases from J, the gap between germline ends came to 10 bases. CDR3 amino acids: CASSRGVSSNQPQHF. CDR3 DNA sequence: TGTGCCAGCAGCCGGGGGGTAAGTAGCAATCAGCCCCAGCATTTT.

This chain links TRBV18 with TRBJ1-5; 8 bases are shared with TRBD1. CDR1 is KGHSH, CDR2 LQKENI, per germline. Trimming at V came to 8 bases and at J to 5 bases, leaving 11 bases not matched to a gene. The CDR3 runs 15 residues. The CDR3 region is CASATGTGNYQPQHF. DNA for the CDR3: TGTGCCAGCGCAACCGGGACAGGAAATTATCAGCCCCAGCATTTT.

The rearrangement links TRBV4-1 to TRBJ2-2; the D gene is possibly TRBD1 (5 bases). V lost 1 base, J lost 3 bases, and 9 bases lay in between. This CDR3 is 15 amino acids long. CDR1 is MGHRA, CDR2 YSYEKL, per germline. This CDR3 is CASSQAAGYTGELFF. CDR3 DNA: TGCGCCAGCAGCCAAGCGGCAGGGTACACCGGGGAGCTGTTTTTT.

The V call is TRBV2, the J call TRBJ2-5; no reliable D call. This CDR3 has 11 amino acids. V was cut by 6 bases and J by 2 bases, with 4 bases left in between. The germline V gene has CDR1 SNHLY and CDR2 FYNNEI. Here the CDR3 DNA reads TGTGCCAGCAGCCCACAAGAGACCCAGTACTTC. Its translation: CASSPQETQYF.

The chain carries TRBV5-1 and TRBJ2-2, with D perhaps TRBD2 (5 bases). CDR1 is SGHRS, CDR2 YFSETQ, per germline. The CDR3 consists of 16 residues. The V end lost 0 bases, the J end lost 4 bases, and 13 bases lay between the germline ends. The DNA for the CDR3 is TGCGCCAGCAGCTTGGAGTGGGGTCGGGGCACCGGGGAGCTGTTTTTT. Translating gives CASSLEWGRGTGELFF.

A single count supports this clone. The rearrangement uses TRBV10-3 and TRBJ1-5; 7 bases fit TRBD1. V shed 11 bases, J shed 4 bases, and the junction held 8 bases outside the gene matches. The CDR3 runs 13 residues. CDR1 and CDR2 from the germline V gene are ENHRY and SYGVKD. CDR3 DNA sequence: TGTGCCGTCACAGGGGACCTAAATCAGCCCCAGCATTTT. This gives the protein CAVTGDLNQPQHF.

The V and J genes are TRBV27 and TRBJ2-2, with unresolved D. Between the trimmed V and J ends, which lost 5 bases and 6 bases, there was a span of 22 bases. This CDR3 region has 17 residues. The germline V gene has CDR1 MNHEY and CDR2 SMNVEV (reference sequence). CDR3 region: CASSGSWVSAGAGELFF. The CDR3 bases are TGTGCCAGCAGTGGGTCCTGGGTCTCAGCAGGCGCCGGGGAGCTGTTTTTT.

CDR3 nucleotides: TGTGCCAGCAGTTTCGACAGGGGACGCAATCAGCCCCAGCATTTT. Its protein product is CASSFDRGRNQPQHF. This sequence joins TRBV27 and TRBJ1-5, with 8 bases that match TRBD1. V lost 3 bases and J lost 2; bases outside the gene matches: 3. CDR1 MNHEY and CDR2 SMNVEV come from the germline V gene (reference sequence). The CDR3 contains 15 residues.